This T cell receptor (beta chain) comes out of a study of cytomegalovirus exposure and HLA in healthy donors. Study-wide findings and caveats: HLA allele associations emerged for about 16,000 TCR beta sequences in a later analysis, at 0.05 false discovery rate.

PCR was performed using 60 Vbeta and 13 Jbeta primers. Sequenced by immunoSEQ multiplex PCR; TCRdb stores in-frame clones only, minus some. The top ten hold less than 25% of the sample, which has tens of thousands of clones, 60% to 75% seen once. On this clone itself: Its specificity is not known.

Trimming shortened V by 0 bases and J by 6 bases, and 10 bases separated the two germline ends. This CDR3 is built from 14 residues. Germline V gene lookup returns CDR1 SGHRS and CDR2 YFSETQ. Source material: PBMCs. The rearrangement uses TRBV5-1 and TRBJ1-5; TRBD1 is a possible D gene (6 bases). The sequence was collected from a man aged 35-49 years in good health and CMV-seropositive. DNA for the CDR3: TGCGCCAGCAGCTTGGAAACAGGGTCTCAGCCCCAGCATTTT. Residues: CASSLETGSQPQHF.